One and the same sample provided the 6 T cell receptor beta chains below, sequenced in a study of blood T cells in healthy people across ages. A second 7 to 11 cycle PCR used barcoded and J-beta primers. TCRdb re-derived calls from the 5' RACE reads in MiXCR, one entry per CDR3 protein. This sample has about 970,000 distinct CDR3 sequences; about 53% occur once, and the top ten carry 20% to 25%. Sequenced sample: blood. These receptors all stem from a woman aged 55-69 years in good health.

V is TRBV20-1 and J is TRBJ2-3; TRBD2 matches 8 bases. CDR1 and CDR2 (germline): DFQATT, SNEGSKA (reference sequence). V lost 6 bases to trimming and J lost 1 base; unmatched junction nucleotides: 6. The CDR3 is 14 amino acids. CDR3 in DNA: TGCAGTGCCCGGGGGGGGGCCGGCACAGATACGCAGTATTTT. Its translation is CSARGGAGTDTQYF.

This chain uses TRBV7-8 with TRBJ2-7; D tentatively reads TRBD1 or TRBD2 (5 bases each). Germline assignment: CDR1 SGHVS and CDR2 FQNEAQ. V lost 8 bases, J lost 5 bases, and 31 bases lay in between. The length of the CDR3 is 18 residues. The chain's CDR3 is CASLPRLALSGTKDEQYF. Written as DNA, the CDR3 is TGTGCCAGCCTGCCGCGGCTAGCCCTGAGTGGGACGAAGGACGAGCAGTACTTC.

Here the CDR3 reads CASQGGLAGGAYF. In DNA form, the CDR3 reads TGTGCCAGCCAAGGGGGACTAGCGGGAGGTGCGTACTTC. The chain couples TRBV3-1 to TRBJ2-5; 15 bases agree with TRBD2. The CDR3 extends over 13 amino acids. Losses at the gene ends were 8 bases for V and 13 bases for J; bases not matched to a gene: 8. CDR1 and CDR2 (germline): LGHDT, YNNKEL (reference sequence).

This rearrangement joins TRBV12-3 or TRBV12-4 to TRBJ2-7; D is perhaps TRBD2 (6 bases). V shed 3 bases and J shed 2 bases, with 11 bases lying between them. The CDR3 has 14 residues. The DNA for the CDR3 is TGTGCCAGCAGTTTCTCGGCGGGACCCTACGAGCAGTACTTC. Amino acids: CASSFSAGPYEQYF.

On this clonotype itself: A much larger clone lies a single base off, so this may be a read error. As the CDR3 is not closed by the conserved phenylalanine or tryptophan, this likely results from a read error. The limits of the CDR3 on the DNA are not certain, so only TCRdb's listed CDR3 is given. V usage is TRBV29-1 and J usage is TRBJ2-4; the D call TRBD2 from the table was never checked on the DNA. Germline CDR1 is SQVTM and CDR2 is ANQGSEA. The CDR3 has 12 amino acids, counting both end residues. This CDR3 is CSVPGLAGERYL.

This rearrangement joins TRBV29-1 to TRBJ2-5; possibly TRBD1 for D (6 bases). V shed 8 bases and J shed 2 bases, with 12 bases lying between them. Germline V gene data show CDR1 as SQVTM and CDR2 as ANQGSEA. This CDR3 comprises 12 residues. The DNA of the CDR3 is TGCAGCTTTACAGGGTCTCAAGAGACCCAGTACTTC. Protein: CSFTGSQETQYF.